Listed here is a single TCR beta chain. The sample belongs to a study of technical replicates of blood from a handful of donors. The germline V gene has CDR1 SGHRS and CDR2 YFSETQ. The length of the CDR3 is 14 residues. V gave up 4 bases and J gave up 3 bases; unmatched junction bases: 6. Sequenced by immunoSEQ multiplex PCR; TCRdb stores in-frame clones only, minus some. The sample lists approximately 82,000 clones; 94% were seen once. The origin of this receptor is a human donor in good health. The sample taken for sequencing was T cells isolated from PBMCs. The V call is TRBV5-1, the J call TRBJ1-2; 7 bases align to TRBD1. CDR3 region: CASSPTGSHYGYTF. The CDR3 nucleotides are TGCGCCAGCAGCCCGACAGGGTCGCACTATGGCTACACCTTC.